The 15 T cell receptor beta chains below were found in one sample sequenced in a study of neoadjuvant anti-PD-1 for oral cavity cancer. The table came from immunoSEQ multiplex PCR; TCRdb's copy has only in-frame clones and leaves some out. The table records around 60,000 clones, more than 60% of them present only once. The material was PBMCs, obtained before nivolumab (anti-PD-1) treatment. The receptors come from a person between 35 and 79 years old with oral cavity squamous cell carcinoma.

This clone occurred once. A junction boundary mismatches the germline segment, possibly from a read error. The chain joins TRBV6-8 to TRBJ2-7; possibly TRBD2 for D (6 bases). This CDR3 has 11 residues. Germline CDR1 is MNHGY and CDR2 is SAAAGT. The CDR3 sequence: CASSDGLKRFF. In nucleotides, the CDR3 is TGTGCCAGCAGTGACGGACTAAAGCGTTTCTTC.

The V gene is TRBV2, the J gene TRBJ2-7; 7 bases align to TRBD2. The V and J ends lost 6 bases and 3 bases, in that order; junction bases with no gene match: 8. Germline assignment: CDR1 SNHLY and CDR2 FYNNEI. The CDR3 totals 14 residues. CDR3 amino acids: CASSATSSLYEQYF. The CDR3 DNA sequence: TGTGCCAGCAGCGCGACTAGCAGCCTCTACGAGCAGTACTTC.

The rearrangement uses TRBV5-4 and TRBJ2-2; perhaps TRBD1 as D (5 bases). The germline V gene has CDR1 SGHNT and CDR2 YYREEE (reference sequence). The length of the CDR3 is 15 residues. V was shortened by 2 bases and J by 1 base, with 9 bases between the two germline ends. The CDR3 reads CASSFPQGNTGELFF. CDR3 nucleotides: TGTGCCAGCAGCTTCCCCCAGGGGAACACCGGGGAGCTGTTTTTT.

This clone was counted a few times. This chain uses TRBV4-1 with TRBJ1-1; D is perhaps TRBD1 (5 bases). V shed 3 bases and J shed 4 bases, with 15 bases lying between them. The CDR3 is 15 residues long. The V gene's germline CDR1 is MGHRA and CDR2 YSYEKL. The chain's CDR3 is CASSHPNPGSTEAFF. CDR3 bases: TGCGCCAGCAGCCACCCGAATCCAGGGTCCACTGAAGCTTTCTTT.

The rearrangement joins TRBV11-2 to TRBJ2-3; D gene uncertain. The CDR3 is made up of 16 amino acids. The germline V gene has CDR1 SGHAT and CDR2 FQNNGV. V lost 5 bases and J 0 bases, leaving 15 bases between the germline ends. The DNA of the CDR3 is TGTGCCAGCAGCGCCTACGGAGTTGGTAGCACAGATACGCAGTATTTT. Encoded protein: CASSAYGVGSTDTQYF.

The CDR3 is CASSIQQGANYGYTF. In DNA form, the CDR3 reads TGTGCCAGTAGTATTCAGCAAGGGGCGAACTATGGCTACACCTTC. The chain joins TRBV19 to TRBJ1-2; maybe TRBD1 (5 bases). The CDR3 runs to 15 residues. Trimming shortened V by 3 bases and J by 2 bases, and 13 bases separated the two germline ends. Germline V gene data show CDR1 as LNHDA and CDR2 as SQIVND (reference sequence).

The chain couples TRBV6-5 to TRBJ2-1, with TRBD2 identical over 10 bases. Germline V CDR1 and CDR2: MNHEY, SVGAGI. CDR3 size: 14 residues. V lost 6 bases to trimming and J lost 4 bases; unmatched junction nucleotides: 3. CDR3: CASRATSGYNEQFF. The CDR3, as DNA: TGTGCCAGCAGGGCGACTAGCGGGTACAATGAGCAGTTCTTC.

The chain joins TRBV11-2 to TRBJ2-5, with D tentatively TRBD1 (6 bases). The CDR3 is made up of 13 amino acids. Germline V gene data show CDR1 as SGHAT and CDR2 as FQNNGV. V was shortened by 8 bases and J by 4 bases, with 14 bases between the two germline ends. The CDR3 nucleotides are TGTGCCAGCCAACTGTACAGGGCAGAGACCCAGTACTTC. Translation gives CASQLYRAETQYF.

V gene TRBV5-1 combines with J gene TRBJ2-5; D may correspond to TRBD1 or TRBD2 (5 bases each). The CDR3 contains 18 residues. With 6 bases removed from V and 0 bases from J, the gap between germline ends came to 24 bases. Per the germline V gene, CDR1 is SGHRS and CDR2 is YFSETQ. CDR3 residues: CASTSHPSGREYQETQYF. The CDR3 coding sequence is TGCGCCAGCACTTCCCACCCCTCGGGGCGAGAGTACCAAGAGACCCAGTACTTC.

The rearrangement links TRBV14 to TRBJ2-5; the D gene is possibly TRBD2 (6 bases). The CDR3 length is 14 residues. Germline assignment: CDR1 SGHDN and CDR2 FVKESK. Trimming shortened V by 4 bases and J by 7 bases, and 16 bases separated the two germline ends. The CDR3, as DNA: TGTGCCAGCAGCCCGGGACTGGTCGGGAGGACCCAGTACTTC. Its translation is CASSPGLVGRTQYF.

CDR3 DNA: TGTGCCAGCATCGAACCTCGGAGGGGCACTGAAGCTTTCTTT. Amino acid sequence: CASIEPRRGTEAFF. The chain recombines TRBV6-1 with TRBJ1-1; the D gene is possibly TRBD1 (5 bases). The CDR3 spans 14 residues. Germline CDR1 is MNHNS and CDR2 is SASEGT. The V end lost 7 bases, the J end lost 4 bases, and 16 bases lay between the germline ends.

V gene TRBV19 combines with J gene TRBJ1-1, with D perhaps matching TRBD1 (5 bases). The CDR3 extends over 16 amino acids. Germline values: CDR1 LNHDA, CDR2 SQIVND (reference sequence). V shed 4 bases and J shed 5 bases, with 20 bases lying between them. DNA of the CDR3: TGTGCCAGTAGTACACCAGGGAGCAGTGTGGGGACTGAAGCTTTCTTT. Encoded protein: CASSTPGSSVGTEAFF.

This sequence joins TRBV6-1 and TRBJ1-2; D remains unclear. The V and J ends lost 8 bases and 8 bases respectively, with 12 bases between them. The CDR3 is 11 residues long. CDR1 is MNHNS, CDR2 SASEGT, per germline. The CDR3 is CASSKPRGYTF. CDR3 DNA sequence: TGTGCCAGCTCTAAGCCGCGAGGCTACACCTTC.

The V gene is TRBV6-5, the J gene TRBJ2-2; D remains ambiguous. CDR3 length: 13 amino acids. Trimming took 4 bases from V and 7 from J, leaving 10 bases between them. Germline V gene data show CDR1 as MNHEY and CDR2 as SVGAGI. CDR3 sequence reads: CASSSRGHGELFF. The CDR3 DNA reads TGTGCCAGCAGTTCCCGCGGCCACGGGGAGCTGTTTTTT.

V gene TRBV9 combines with J gene TRBJ2-1; 7 bases match TRBD2. The length of the CDR3 is 15 residues. The germline CDR1 and CDR2 sequences are SGDLS and YYNGEE. V lost 2 bases to trimming and J lost 0 bases; unmatched junction nucleotides: 2. The CDR3 nucleotides read TGTGCCAGCAGCGTTGCGGGGGTCTCCTACAATGAGCAGTTCTTC. The encoded protein is CASSVAGVSYNEQFF.